This T cell receptor (beta chain) is drawn from a study of OX40 agonist ivuxolimab in advanced cancers. Study-level information: There were three patients with partial responses, one having hepatocellular carcinoma and two cutaneous melanoma.

Sequenced by immunoSEQ multiplex PCR; TCRdb stores in-frame clones only, minus some. In the table there are just over 95,000 clones, almost 90% of which are singletons. This CDR3 region has 14 residues. The germline V gene encodes CDR1 SGHAT and CDR2 FQNNGV. V was cut by 5 bases and J by 3 bases, with 13 bases left in between. The rearrangement uses TRBV11-2 and TRBJ1-1; a possible D gene is TRBD1 (6 bases). The sample was CD4+ or CD8+ T cells sorted from blood, taken in a trial of the OX40 agonist ivuxolimab. This sequence was found in an adult with an advanced solid tumor such as melanoma, head and neck, liver or kidney cancer. The CDR3 nucleotides are TGTGCCAGCAGCCCGGACAGTATTGACACTGAAGCTTTCTTT. It is translated as CASSPDSIDTEAFF.